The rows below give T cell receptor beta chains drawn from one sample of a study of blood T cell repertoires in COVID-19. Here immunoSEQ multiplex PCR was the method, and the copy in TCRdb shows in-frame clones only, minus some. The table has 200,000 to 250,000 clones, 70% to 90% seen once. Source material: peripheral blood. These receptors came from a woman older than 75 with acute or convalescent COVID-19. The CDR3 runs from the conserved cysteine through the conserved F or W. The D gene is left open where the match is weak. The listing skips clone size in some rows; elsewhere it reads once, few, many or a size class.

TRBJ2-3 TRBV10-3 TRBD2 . CAISAISGRESSTDTQYF TGTGCCATCAGTGCCATTAGCGGGAGGGAGTCGAGCACAGATACGCAGTATTTT
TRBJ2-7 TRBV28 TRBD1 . CASTGQGSPYEQYF TGTGCCAGCACCGGACAGGGTTCCCCCTACGAGCAGTACTTC
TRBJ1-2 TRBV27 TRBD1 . CASSFYETGAGYTF TGTGCCAGCAGTTTCTACGAGACAGGGGCTGGCTACACCTTC
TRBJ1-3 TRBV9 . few CASSVEGVRAENTIYF TGTGCCAGCAGCGTAGAAGGGGTCAGGGCAGAAAACACCATATATTTT
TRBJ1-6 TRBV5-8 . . CASSLQGRNSPLHF TGTGCCAGCAGCTTGCAGGGTAGGAATTCACCCCTCCACTTT
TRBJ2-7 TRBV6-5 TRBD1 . CASSNPGQGNEQYF TGTGCCAGCAGTAACCCCGGACAGGGAAACGAGCAGTACTTC
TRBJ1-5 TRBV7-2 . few CASSAESSQPQHF TGTGCCAGCAGCGCGGAGAGTAGTCAGCCCCAGCATTTT
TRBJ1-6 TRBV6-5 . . CASSLDSDNSPLHF TGTGCCAGCAGCCTGGACAGTGATAATTCACCCCTCCACTTT
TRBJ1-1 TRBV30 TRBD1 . CAWRQGATEAFF TGTGCCTGGAGACAGGGGGCCACTGAAGCTTTCTTT
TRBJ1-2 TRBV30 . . CAWGDFYGYTF TGTGCCTGGGGTGACTTCTATGGCTACACCTTC
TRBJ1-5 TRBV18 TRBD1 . CATSTGGSQPQHF TGTGCCACCTCGACAGGGGGCTCTCAGCCCCAGCATTTT
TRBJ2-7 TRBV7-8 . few CASSLASSYEQYF TGTGCCAGCAGCTTAGCCAGCTCCTACGAGCAGTACTTC
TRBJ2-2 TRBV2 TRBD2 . CASTRASGYANTGELFF TGTGCCAGCACTCGGGCTAGCGGGTACGCAAACACCGGGGAGCTGTTTTTT
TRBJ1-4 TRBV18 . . CASSPGRTNEKLFF TGTGCCAGCTCACCTGGCAGGACTAATGAAAAACTGTTTTTT
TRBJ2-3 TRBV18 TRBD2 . CASSPGSGRAMDTQYF TGTGCCAGCTCACCTGGTAGCGGGAGGGCTATGGATACGCAGTATTTT
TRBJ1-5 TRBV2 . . CASSEGIGGNSNQPQHF TGTGCCAGCAGTGAAGGGATCGGGGGGAACAGCAATCAGCCCCAGCATTTT
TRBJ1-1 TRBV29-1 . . CSVVGRSNTEAFF TGCAGCGTTGTGGGGCGGTCGAACACTGAAGCTTTCTTT
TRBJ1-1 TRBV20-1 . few CSASSGELAFF TGCAGTGCTAGTTCCGGGGAACTAGCTTTCTTT
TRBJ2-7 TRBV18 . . CASSPAGGSVYEQYF TGTGCCAGCTCGCCGGCAGGGGGGTCTGTCTACGAGCAGTACTTC
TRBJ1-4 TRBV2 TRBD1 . CASSGGQAEKLFF TGTGCCAGCAGTGGGGGACAGGCTGAAAAACTGTTTTTT
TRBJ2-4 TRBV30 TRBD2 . CAWGPGGAKNIQYF TGTGCCTGGGGCCCGGGGGGGGCCAAAAACATTCAGTACTTC
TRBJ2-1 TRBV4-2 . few CASSSRMVHEQFF TGTGCCAGCAGTAGTAGAATGGTCCATGAGCAGTTCTTC
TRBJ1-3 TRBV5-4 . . CASSLEGVTTGNTIYF TGTGCCAGCAGCTTGGAAGGGGTTACTACTGGAAACACCATATATTTT
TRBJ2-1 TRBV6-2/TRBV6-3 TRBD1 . CASSSLGTGDNEQFF TGTGCCAGCAGTTCCCTCGGGACAGGAGACAATGAGCAGTTCTTC
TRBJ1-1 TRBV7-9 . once CASSFSENTEAFF TGTGCCAGCAGCTTCAGCGAGAACACTGAAGCTTTCTTT
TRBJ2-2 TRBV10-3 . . CAISESPDTGELFF TGTGCCATCAGTGAGTCCCCGGACACCGGGGAGCTGTTTTTT
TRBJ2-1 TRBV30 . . CAWSVQIGQFF TGTGCCTGGAGTGTACAGATAGGGCAGTTCTTC
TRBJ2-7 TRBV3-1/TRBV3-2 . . CASSPPQGYYEQYF TGTGCCAGCAGCCCTCCGCAGGGCTACTACGAGCAGTACTTC
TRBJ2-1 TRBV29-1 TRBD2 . CSVSPSGAYNEQFF TGCAGCGTCAGTCCTAGCGGGGCCTACAATGAGCAGTTCTTC
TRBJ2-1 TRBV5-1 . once CASSPGRQYNEQFF TGCGCCAGCAGCCCCGGTCGACAGTACAATGAGCAGTTCTTC
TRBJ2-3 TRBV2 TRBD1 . CASNWDRGLDTQYF TGTGCCAGCAATTGGGACAGGGGGCTTGATACGCAGTATTTT
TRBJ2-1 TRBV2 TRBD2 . CASTKLAGVGNEQFF TGTGCCAGCACTAAACTAGCGGGAGTGGGGAATGAGCAGTTCTTC
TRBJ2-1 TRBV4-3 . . CASSQDPSNEQFF TGCGCCAGCAGCCAAGATCCCAGCAATGAGCAGTTCTTC
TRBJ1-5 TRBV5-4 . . CASSLDKYQPQHF TGTGCCAGCAGCTTGGACAAGTATCAGCCCCAGCATTTT
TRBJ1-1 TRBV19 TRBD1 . CASSPTQGANTEAFF TGTGCCAGTAGTCCGACACAGGGGGCGAACACTGAAGCTTTCTTT
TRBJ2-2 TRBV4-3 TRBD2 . CASRPRLAVNTGELFF TGCGCCAGCAGGCCTCGACTAGCGGTGAACACCGGGGAGCTGTTTTTT
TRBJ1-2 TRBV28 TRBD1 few CASSPAGTGGTYGYTF TGTGCCAGCAGTCCGGCCGGGACAGGGGGCACCTATGGCTACACCTTC
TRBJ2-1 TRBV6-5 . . CASKSGSSYNEQFF TGTGCCAGCAAAAGCGGTAGCTCCTACAATGAGCAGTTCTTC
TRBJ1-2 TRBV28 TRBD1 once CASTSGTGVYGYTF TGTGCCAGCACCTCCGGGACAGGAGTTTATGGCTACACCTTC
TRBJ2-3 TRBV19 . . CASSIQGSTDTQYF TGTGCCAGTAGTATACAGGGTTCCACAGATACGCAGTATTTT
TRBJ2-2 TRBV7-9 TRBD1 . CASSFGDRAYTGELFF TGTGCCAGCAGCTTTGGAGACAGGGCTTACACCGGGGAGCTGTTTTTT
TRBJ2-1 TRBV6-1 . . CASSEVGESEQFF TGTGCCAGCAGTGAAGTAGGGGAAAGTGAGCAGTTCTTC
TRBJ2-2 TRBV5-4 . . CASSSGQNLRELFF TGTGCCAGCAGCTCTGGACAGAATCTAAGGGAGCTGTTTTTT
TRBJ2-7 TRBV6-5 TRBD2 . CASSYGSGRASYEQYF TGTGCCAGCAGTTACGGGAGCGGGAGGGCTTCCTACGAGCAGTACTTC
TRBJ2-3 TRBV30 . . CAWARQRGDTQYF TGTGCCTGGGCTAGGCAAAGGGGAGATACGCAGTATTTT
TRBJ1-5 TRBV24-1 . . CATQYNTDQPQHF TGTGCCACCCAATACAACACCGATCAGCCCCAGCATTTT
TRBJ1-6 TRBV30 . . CAWGGEYNSPLHF TGTGCCTGGGGCGGGGAGTATAATTCACCCCTCCACTTT
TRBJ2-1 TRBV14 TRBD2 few CASSQVGGLAGVEQFF TGTGCCAGCAGCCAAGTAGGTGGGCTAGCGGGAGTTGAGCAGTTCTTC
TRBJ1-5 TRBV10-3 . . CAISKTGGNQPQHF TGTGCCATCAGTAAGACAGGTGGCAATCAGCCCCAGCATTTT
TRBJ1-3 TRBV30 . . CAWSVQSTIYF TGTGCCTGGAGTGTACAAAGCACCATATATTTT
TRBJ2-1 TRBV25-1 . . CASSEMGRGANNEQFF TGTGCCAGCAGTGAGATGGGCAGGGGAGCAAACAATGAGCAGTTCTTC
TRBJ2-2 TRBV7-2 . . CASSSQGNTGELFF TGTGCCAGCAGCTCGCAGGGAAACACCGGGGAGCTGTTTTTT
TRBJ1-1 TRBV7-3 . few CASSLTGQGSAFF TGTGCCAGCAGCTTAACGGGTCAGGGCAGCGCTTTCTTT
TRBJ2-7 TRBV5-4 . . CASSPTPATPYEQYF TGTGCCAGCAGCCCAACTCCGGCGACTCCCTACGAGCAGTACTTC
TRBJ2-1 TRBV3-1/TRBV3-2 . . CASSQVVGSYSYNEQFF TGTGCCAGCAGCCAAGTAGTAGGGAGCTACTCCTACAATGAGCAGTTCTTC